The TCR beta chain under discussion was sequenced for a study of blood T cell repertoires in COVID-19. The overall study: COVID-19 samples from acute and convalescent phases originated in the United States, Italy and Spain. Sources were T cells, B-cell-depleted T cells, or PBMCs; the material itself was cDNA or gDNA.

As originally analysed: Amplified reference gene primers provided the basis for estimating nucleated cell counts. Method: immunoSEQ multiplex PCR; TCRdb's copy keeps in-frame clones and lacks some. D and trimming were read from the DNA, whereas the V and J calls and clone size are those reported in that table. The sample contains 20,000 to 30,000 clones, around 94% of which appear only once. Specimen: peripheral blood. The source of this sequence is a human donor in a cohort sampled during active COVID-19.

In DNA, the CDR3 is TGCGCCAGCAGCTCACAGGCCACCAAGGGCACTGAAGCTTTCTTT. Protein product: CASSSQATKGTEAFF. This rearrangement joins TRBV5-1 to TRBJ1-1, with D possibly matching TRBD1 (5 bases). The CDR3 spans 15 residues. The V end was cut by 3 bases, the J end by 4 bases, with 16 bases between. Germline V lookup: CDR1 SGHRS, CDR2 YFSETQ.